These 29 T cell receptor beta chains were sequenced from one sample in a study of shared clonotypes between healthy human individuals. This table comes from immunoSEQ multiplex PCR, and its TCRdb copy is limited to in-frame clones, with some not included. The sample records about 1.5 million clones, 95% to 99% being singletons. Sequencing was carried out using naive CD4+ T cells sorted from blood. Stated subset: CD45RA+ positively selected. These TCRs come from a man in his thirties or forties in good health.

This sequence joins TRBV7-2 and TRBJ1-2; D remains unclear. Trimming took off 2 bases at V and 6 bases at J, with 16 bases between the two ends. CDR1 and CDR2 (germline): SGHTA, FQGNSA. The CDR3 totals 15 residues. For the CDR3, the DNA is TGTGCCAGCAGCTTACAAGTGTTCACTGAAGATGGCTACACCTTC. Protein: CASSLQVFTEDGYTF.

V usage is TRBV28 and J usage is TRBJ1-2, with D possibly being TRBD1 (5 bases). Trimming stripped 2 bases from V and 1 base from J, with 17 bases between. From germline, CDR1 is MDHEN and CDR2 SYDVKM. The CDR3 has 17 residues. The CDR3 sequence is CASSLGGRPVNNYGYTF. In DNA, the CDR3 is TGTGCCAGCAGTTTAGGGGGTCGACCAGTTAATAACTATGGCTACACCTTC.

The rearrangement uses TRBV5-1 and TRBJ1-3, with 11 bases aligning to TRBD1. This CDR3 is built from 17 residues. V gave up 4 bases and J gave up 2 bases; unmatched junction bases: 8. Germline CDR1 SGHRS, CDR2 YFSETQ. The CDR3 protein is CASSPGQGAITGNTIYF. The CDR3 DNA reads TGCGCCAGCAGCCCCGGACAGGGGGCGATCACTGGAAACACCATATATTTT. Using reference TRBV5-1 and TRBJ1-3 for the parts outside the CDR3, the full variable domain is KAGVTQTPRYLIKTRGQQVTLSCSPISGHRSVSWYQQTPGQGLQFLFEYFSETQRNKGNFPGRFSGRQFSNSRSEMNVSTLELGDSALYLCASSPGQGAITGNTIYFGEGSWLTVV.

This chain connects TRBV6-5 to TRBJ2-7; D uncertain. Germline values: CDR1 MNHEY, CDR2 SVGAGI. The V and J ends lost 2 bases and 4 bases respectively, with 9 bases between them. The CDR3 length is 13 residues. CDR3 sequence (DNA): TGTGCCAGCAGTTACGGGCCCCTTTACGAGCAGTACTTC. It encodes CASSYGPLYEQYF.

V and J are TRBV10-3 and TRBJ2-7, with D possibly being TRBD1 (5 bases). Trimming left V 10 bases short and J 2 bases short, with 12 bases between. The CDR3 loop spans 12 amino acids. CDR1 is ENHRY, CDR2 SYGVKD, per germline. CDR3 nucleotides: TGTGCCACCATGACAGATACCTACGAGCAGTACTTC. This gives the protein CATMTDTYEQYF.

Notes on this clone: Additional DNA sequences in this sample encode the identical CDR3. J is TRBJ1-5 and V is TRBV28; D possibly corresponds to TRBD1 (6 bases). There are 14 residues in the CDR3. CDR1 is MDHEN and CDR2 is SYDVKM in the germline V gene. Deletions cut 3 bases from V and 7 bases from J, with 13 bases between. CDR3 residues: CASSFRGGGQPQHF. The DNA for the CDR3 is TGTGCCAGCAGTTTCAGAGGGGGTGGACAGCCCCAGCATTTT. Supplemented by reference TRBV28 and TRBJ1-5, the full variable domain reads DVKVTQSSRYLVKRTGEKVFLECVQDMDHENMFWYRQDPGLGLRLIYFSYDVKMKEKGDIPEGYSVSREKKERFSLILESASTNQTSMYLCASSFRGGGQPQHFGDGTRLSIL.

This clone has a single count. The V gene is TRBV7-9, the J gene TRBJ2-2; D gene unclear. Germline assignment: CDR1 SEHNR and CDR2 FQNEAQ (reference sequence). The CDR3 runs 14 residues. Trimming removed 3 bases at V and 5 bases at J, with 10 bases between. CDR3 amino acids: CASSFAYETGELFF. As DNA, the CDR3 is TGTGCCAGCAGCTTTGCGTATGAAACCGGGGAGCTGTTTTTT. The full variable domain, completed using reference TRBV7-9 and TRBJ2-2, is DTGVSQNPRHKITKRGQNVTFRCDPISEHNRLYWYRQTLGQGPEFLTYFQNEAQLEKSRLLSDRFSAERPKGSFSTLEIQRTEQGDSAMYLCASSFAYETGELFFGEGSRLTVL.

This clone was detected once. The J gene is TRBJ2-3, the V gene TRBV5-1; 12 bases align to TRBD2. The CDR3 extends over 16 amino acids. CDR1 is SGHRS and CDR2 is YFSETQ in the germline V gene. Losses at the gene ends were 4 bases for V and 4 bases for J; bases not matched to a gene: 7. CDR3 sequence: CASSAGLAGSSDTQYF. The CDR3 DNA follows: TGCGCCAGCAGCGCTGGACTAGCGGGATCGTCAGATACGCAGTATTTT.

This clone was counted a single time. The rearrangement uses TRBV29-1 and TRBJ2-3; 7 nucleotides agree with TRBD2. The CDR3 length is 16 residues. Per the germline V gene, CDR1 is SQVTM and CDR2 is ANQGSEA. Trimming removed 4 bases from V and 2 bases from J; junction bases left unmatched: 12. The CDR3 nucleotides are TGCAGCGTTGTTTTTCGTCTAGCGGTCAACACAGATACGCAGTATTTT. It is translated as CSVVFRLAVNTDTQYF.

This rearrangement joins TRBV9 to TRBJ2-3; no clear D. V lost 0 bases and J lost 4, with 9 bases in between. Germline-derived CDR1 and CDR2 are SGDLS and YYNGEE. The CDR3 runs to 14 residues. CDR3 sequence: CASSVGVAADTQYF. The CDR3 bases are TGTGCCAGCAGCGTAGGGGTGGCCGCAGATACGCAGTATTTT.

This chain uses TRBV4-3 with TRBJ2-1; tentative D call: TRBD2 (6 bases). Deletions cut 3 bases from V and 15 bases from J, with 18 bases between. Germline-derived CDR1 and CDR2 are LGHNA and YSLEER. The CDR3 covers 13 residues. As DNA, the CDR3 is TGCGCCAGCAGCCAGGAGACTAGTCTAAAAACGTTCTTC. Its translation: CASSQETSLKTFF.

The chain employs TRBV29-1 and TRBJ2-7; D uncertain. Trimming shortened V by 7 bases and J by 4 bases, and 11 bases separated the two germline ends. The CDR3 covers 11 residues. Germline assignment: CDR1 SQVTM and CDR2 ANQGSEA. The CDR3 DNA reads TGCAGCGCCCGTTACCGTTACGAGCAGTACTTC. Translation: CSARYRYEQYF.

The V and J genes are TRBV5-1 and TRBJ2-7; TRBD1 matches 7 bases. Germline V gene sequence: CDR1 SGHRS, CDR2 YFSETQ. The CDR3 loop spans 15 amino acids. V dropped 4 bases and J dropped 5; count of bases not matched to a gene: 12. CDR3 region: CASSQRDSTFHEQYF. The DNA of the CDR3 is TGCGCCAGCAGCCAGAGGGACAGCACCTTTCACGAGCAGTACTTC.

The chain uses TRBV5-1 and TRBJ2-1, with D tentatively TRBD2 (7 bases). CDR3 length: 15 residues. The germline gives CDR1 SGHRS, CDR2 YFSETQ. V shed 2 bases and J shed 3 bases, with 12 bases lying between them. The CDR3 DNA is TGCGCCAGCAGCTTAGGGGGGGCACTCTACAATGAGCAGTTCTTC. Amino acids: CASSLGGALYNEQFF. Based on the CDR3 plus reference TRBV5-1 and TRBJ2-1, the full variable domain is KAGVTQTPRYLIKTRGQQVTLSCSPISGHRSVSWYQQTPGQGLQFLFEYFSETQRNKGNFPGRFSGRQFSNSRSEMNVSTLELGDSALYLCASSLGGALYNEQFFGPGTRLTVL.

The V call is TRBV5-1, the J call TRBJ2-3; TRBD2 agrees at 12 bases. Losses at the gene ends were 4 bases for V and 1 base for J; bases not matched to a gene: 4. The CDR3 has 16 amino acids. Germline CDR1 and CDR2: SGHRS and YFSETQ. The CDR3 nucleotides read TGCGCCAGCAGCACCGGACTAGCGGGACGCACAGATACGCAGTATTTT. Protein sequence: CASSTGLAGRTDTQYF.

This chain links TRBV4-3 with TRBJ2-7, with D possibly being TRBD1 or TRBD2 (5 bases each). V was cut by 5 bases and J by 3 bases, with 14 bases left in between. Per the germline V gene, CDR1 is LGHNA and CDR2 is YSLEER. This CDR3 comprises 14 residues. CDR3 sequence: CASSVRDGSYEQYF. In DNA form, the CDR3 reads TGCGCCAGCAGCGTCCGGGACGGAAGCTACGAGCAGTACTTC.

CDR3 protein: CAWSKLYEKLFF. The CDR3 bases are TGTGCCTGGAGTAAATTGTACGAAAAACTGTTTTTT. V and J are TRBV30 and TRBJ1-4; D unclear. V was cut by 2 bases and J by 8 bases, with 9 bases left in between. The CDR3 spans 12 residues. CDR1 GTSNPN and CDR2 SVGIG come from the germline V gene (reference sequence).

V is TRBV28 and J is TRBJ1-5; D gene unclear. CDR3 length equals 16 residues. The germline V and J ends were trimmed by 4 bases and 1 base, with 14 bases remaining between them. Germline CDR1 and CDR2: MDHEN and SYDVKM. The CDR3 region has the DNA TGTGCCAGCAGTTCAACGCTGGGGTTGAGCAATCAGCCCCAGCATTTT. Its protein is CASSSTLGLSNQPQHF.

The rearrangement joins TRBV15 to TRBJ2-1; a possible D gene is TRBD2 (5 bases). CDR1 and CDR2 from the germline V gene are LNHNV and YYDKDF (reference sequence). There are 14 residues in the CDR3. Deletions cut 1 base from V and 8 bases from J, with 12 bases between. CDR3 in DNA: TGTGCCACCAGCAGAGGTGGGAGTGCAGATGAGCAGTTCTTC. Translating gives CATSRGGSADEQFF. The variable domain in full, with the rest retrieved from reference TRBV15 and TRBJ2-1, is DAMVIQNPRYQVTQFGKPVTLSCSQTLNHNVMYWYQQKSSQAPKLLFHYYDKDFNNEADTPDNFQSRRPNTSFCFLDIRSPGLGDTAMYLCATSRGGSADEQFFGPGTRLTVL.

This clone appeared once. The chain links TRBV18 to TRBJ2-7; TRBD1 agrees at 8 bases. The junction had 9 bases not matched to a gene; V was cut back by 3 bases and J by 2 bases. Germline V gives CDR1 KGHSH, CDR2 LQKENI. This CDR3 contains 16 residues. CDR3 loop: CASSPGPGGSPYEQYF. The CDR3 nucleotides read TGTGCCAGCTCACCTGGGCCAGGGGGCAGCCCCTACGAGCAGTACTTC. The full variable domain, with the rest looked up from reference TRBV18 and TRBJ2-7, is NAGVMQNPRHLVRRRGQEARLRCSPMKGHSHVYWYRQLPEEGLKFMVYLQKENIIDESGMPKERFSAEFPKEGPSILRIQQVVRGDSAAYFCASSPGPGGSPYEQYFGPGTRLTVT.

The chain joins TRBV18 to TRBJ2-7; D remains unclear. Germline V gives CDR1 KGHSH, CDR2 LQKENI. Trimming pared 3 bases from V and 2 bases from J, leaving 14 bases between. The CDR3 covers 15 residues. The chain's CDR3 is CASSPKNERTYEQYF. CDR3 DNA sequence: TGTGCCAGCTCACCGAAAAACGAAAGAACCTACGAGCAGTACTTC. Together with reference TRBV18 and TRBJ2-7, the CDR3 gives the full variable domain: NAGVMQNPRHLVRRRGQEARLRCSPMKGHSHVYWYRQLPEEGLKFMVYLQKENIIDESGMPKERFSAEFPKEGPSILRIQQVVRGDSAAYFCASSPKNERTYEQYFGPGTRLTVT.

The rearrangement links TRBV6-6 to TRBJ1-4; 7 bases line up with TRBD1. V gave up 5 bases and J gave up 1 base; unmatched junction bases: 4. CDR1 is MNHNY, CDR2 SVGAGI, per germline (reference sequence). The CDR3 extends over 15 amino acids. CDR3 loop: CASSTPGGTNEKLFF. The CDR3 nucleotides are TGTGCCAGCAGTACACCAGGGGGAACTAATGAAAAACTGTTTTTT.

The CDR3 DNA is TGCAGTACTGACTGGGAAGATACGCAGTATTTT. Protein sequence: CSTDWEDTQYF. V gene TRBV20-1 combines with J gene TRBJ2-3; D ambiguous. The germline gives CDR1 DFQATT, CDR2 SNEGSKA (reference sequence). V gave up 8 bases and J gave up 5 bases, with 11 bases separating them. The CDR3 spans 11 residues.

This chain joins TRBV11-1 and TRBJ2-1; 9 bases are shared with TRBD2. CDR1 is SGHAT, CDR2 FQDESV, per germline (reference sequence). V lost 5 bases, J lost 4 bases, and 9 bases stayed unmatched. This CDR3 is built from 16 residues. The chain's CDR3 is CASSPTSGMGYNEQFF. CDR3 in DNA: TGTGCCAGCAGCCCGACTAGCGGTATGGGTTACAATGAGCAGTTCTTC. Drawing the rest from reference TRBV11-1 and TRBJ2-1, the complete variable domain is EAEVAQSPRYKITEKSQAVAFWCDPISGHATLYWYRQILGQGPELLVQFQDESVVDDSQLPKDRFSAERLKGVDSTLKIQPAELGDSAMYLCASSPTSGMGYNEQFFGPGTRLTVL.

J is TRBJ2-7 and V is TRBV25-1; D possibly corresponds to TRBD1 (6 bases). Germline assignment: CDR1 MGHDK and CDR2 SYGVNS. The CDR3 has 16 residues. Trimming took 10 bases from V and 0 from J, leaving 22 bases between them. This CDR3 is CATQPLRQESSYEQYF. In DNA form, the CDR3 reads TGTGCCACCCAGCCTCTTCGACAGGAGAGCTCCTACGAGCAGTACTTC.

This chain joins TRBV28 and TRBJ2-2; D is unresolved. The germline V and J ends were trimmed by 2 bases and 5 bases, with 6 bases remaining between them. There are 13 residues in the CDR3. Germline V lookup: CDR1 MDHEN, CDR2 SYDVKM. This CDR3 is CASSLPPTGELFF. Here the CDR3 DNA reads TGTGCCAGCAGTTTACCCCCAACCGGGGAGCTGTTTTTT. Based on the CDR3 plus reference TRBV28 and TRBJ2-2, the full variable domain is DVKVTQSSRYLVKRTGEKVFLECVQDMDHENMFWYRQDPGLGLRLIYFSYDVKMKEKGDIPEGYSVSREKKERFSLILESASTNQTSMYLCASSLPPTGELFFGEGSRLTVL.

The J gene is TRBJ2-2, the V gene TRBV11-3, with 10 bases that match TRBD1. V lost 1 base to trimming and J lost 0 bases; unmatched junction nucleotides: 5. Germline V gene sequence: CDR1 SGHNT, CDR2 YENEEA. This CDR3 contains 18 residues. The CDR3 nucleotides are TGTGCCAGCAGCTTAGGTGACAGGGGGCGGGCGAACACCGGGGAGCTGTTTTTT. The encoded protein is CASSLGDRGRANTGELFF.

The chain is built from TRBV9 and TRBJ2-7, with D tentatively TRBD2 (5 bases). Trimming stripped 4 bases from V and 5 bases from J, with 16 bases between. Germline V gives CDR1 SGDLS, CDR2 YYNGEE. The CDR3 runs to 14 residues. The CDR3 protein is CASSPTPRADEQYF. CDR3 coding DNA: TGTGCCAGCAGCCCCACCCCGCGGGCAGACGAGCAGTACTTC.

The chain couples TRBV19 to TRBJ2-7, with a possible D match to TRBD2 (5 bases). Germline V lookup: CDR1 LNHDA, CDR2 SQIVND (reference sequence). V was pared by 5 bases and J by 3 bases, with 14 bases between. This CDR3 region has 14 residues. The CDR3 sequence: CASSFRTLHYEQYF. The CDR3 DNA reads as TGTGCCAGTAGTTTCCGGACTCTACACTACGAGCAGTACTTC.